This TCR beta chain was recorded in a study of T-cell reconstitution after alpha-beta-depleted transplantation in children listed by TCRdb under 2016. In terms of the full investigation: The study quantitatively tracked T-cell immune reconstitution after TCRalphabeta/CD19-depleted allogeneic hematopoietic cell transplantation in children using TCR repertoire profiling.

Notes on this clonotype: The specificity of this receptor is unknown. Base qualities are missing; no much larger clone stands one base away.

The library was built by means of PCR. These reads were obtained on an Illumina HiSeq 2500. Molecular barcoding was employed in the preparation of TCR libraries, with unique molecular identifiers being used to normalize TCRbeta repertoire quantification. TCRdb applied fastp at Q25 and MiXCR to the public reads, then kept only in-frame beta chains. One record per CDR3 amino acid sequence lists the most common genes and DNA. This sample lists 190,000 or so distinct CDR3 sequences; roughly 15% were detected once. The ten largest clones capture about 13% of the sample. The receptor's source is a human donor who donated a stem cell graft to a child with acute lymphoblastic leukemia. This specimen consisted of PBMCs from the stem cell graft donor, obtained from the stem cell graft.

The CDR3 reads CASRPRAGEPYEQYF. The nucleotide sequence reads TGTGCCAGCAGGCCCCGGGCGGGAGAACCCTACGAGCAGTACTTC. This sequence uses TRBV12-3 or TRBV12-4 and TRBJ2-7; 7 bases in between match TRBD2. V has 6 bases trimmed and J has 2 bases trimmed; junction bases matching no gene number 10. Its CDR3 holds 15 amino acids, cysteine through phenylalanine. The retained sequence is limited to the CDR3, 45 bases, with the frame set at the first base.